In its sample, the clone carrying this T cell receptor beta chain was seen many times. Its antigen remains unknown. This CDR3 spans 15 amino acids. Trimming cost V 2 bases and J 9 bases, with 18 bases left between them. CDR1 is SGHRS and CDR2 is YFSETQ in the germline V gene. A quantitative 5'-RACE method, one with molecular barcodes, was used to make TCR beta libraries. A single record per CDR3 protein comes from TCRdb applying MiXCR to the 5' RACE reads. The sample lists a few hundred thousand distinct CDR3 sequences, approximately 20% occurring once. This entry is derived from a study of CD8 T cells in ankylosing spondylitis. Notes on the study in general: Past research had described some motif variants in reactive arthritis synovial fluid and blood. Ankylosing spondylitis blood seemed to carry a telltale TCR beta motif made of under ten highly homologous variants. Reportedly, significant enrichment of disease-linked clones occurred in matched ankylosing spondylitis synovial fluid.

Specimen: blood, either unsorted or a sorted T cell fraction (not recorded which). The genes are TRBV5-1 and TRBJ2-1; D may be TRBD1 or TRBD2 (5 bases each). The source of this sequence is a male donor with ankylosing spondylitis. CDR3 loop: CASSLGIGTLGEQFF. The CDR3 DNA sequence: TGCGCCAGCAGCTTAGGCATCGGGACCTTGGGTGAGCAGTTCTTC.